Sequencing of this TCR beta chain was carried out in a study of blood T cell repertoires in COVID-19. V shed 7 bases and J 0 bases; nucleotides not matched to a gene: 3. The CDR3 consists of 14 residues. Germline V lookup: CDR1 SNHLY, CDR2 FYNNEI. Clones were read by immunoSEQ multiplex PCR, and TCRdb kept only the in-frame ones, dropping some. The repertoire holds roughly 95,000 clones, with approximately 80% as singletons. The receptor was isolated from a human donor in a cohort sampled during active COVID-19. The sample consisted of peripheral blood. The chain recombines TRBV2 with TRBJ1-5; 7 nucleotides line up with TRBD1. CDR3 coding DNA: TGTGCCAGCAAGGGACAGTCTAGCAATCAGCCCCAGCATTTT. Amino acid sequence: CASKGQSSNQPQHF.